This T cell receptor beta chain was retrieved from a study of T cell repertoires in cytomegalovirus infection. Whole-study context: Indications came from public TCR beta signatures; they pointed to CMV infection and to a matching HLA type. Study results and caveats: CMV-specific TCR beta clonotypes restricted by HLA-C were the ones dominating the ex vivo response.

TCRdb itself ran the reads through MiXCR, one entry per CDR3 protein. The sample records about 900,000 distinct CDR3 sequences, roughly 31% being singletons. This CDR3 is 12 amino acids long. The germline CDR1 and CDR2 sequences are ENHRY and SYGVKD. Trimming pared 10 bases from V and 2 bases from J, leaving 12 bases between. For this clonotype: Its target is not known.

This chain joins TRBV10-3 and TRBJ2-7, with D perhaps assigned TRBD1 or TRBD2 (5 bases each). The sample in question was cultured CD8+ T cells from PBMCs, obtained from culture after CMV antigen stimulation. The receptor comes from a human donor in good health (CMV status not recorded). Some clones in this sample may be carry-over from other donors' samples. CDR3 coding DNA: TGTGCCACGGGGACGGACACCTACGAGCAGTACTTC. The encoded protein is CATGTDTYEQYF.